This T cell receptor beta chain was profiled in a study of radiation and T cells in renal cell carcinoma. About the research overall: Nephrectomy followed 15 Gy stereotactic body radiation by 4 weeks.

Germline V gene data show CDR1 as SQVTM and CDR2 as ANQGSEA. V was trimmed by 3 bases and J by 2 bases, leaving 11 bases between them. The CDR3 consists of 13 residues. As concerns this clone: Its antigen is still unknown.

Sequencing used immunoSEQ multiplex PCR; TCRdb keeps in-frame clones, though not all of them. The repertoire holds approximately 51,000 clones, with around 83% as singletons. Notes on the study in general: Without pretreatment biopsies, baseline tumor clonotype presence was undetermined. From baseline, blood top tumor clonotypes peaked at 2 weeks post-radiation.

Indicated time point: baseline pretreatment blood. Treatment described: 15 Gy SBRT to primary tumor, nephrectomy 4 weeks later. Radiation-treated patients gave blood at baseline, week 2 and week 4. This clonotype was obtained from a woman between 70 and 85 years old with renal cell carcinoma. Sequencing was performed on blood, taken from a patient whose treatment included radiotherapy and nephrectomy. The V call is TRBV29-1, the J call TRBJ2-7; possible D gene TRBD1, 6 bases. In DNA form, the CDR3 reads TGCAGCGTTGATTCACAGGGTACCTACGAGCAGTACTTC. Its translation: CSVDSQGTYEQYF.